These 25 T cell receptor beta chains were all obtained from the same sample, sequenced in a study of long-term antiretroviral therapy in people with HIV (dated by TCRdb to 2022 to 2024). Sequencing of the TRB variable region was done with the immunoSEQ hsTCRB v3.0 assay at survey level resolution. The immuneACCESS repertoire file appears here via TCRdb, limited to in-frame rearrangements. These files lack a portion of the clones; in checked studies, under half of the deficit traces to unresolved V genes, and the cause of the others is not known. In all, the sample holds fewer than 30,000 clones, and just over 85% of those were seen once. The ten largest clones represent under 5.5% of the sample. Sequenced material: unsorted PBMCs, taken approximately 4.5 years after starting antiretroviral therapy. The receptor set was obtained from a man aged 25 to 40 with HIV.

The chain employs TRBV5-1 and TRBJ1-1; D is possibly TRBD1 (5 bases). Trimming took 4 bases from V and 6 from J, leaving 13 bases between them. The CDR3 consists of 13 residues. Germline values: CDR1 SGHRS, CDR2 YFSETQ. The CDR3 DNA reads TGCGCCAGCAGCGCTGACAGATTCTCTGAAGCTTTCTTT. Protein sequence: CASSADRFSEAFF.

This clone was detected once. The CDR3 sequence is CASSLPASGEITDTQYF. CDR3 in DNA: TGTGCCAGCAGCTTACCGGCTAGCGGGGAAATAACAGATACGCAGTATTTT. The genes are TRBV7-9 and TRBJ2-3; 9 positions agree with TRBD2. The junction had 9 bases not matched to a gene; V was cut back by 2 bases and J by 3 bases. The CDR3 covers 17 residues. Germline V gene lookup returns CDR1 SEHNR and CDR2 FQNEAQ (reference sequence).

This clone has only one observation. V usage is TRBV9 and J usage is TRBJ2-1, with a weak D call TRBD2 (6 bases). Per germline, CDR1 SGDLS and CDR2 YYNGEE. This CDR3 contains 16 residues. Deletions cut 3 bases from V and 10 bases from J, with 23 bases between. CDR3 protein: CASSGPISGPHREQFF. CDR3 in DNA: TGTGCCAGCAGCGGGCCAATTAGCGGACCTCACAGGGAGCAGTTCTTC.

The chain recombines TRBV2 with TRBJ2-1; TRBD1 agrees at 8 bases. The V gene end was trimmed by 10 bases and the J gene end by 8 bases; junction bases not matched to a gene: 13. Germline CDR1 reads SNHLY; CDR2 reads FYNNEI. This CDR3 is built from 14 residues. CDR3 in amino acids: CATPGPDRGYEQFF. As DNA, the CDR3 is TGTGCCACACCGGGGCCCGACAGGGGTTATGAGCAGTTCTTC.

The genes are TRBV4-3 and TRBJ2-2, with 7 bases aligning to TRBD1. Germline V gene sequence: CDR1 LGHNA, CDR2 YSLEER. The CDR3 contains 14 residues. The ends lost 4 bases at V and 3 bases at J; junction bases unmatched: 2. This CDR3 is CASSLGQYTGELFF. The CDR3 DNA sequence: TGCGCCAGCAGCCTGGGACAGTACACCGGGGAGCTGTTTTTT.

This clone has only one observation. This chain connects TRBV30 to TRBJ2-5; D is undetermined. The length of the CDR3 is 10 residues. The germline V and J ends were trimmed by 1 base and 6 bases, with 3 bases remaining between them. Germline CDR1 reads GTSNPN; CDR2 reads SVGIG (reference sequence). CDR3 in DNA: TGTGCCTGGAGTGAACAGACCCAGTACTTC. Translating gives CAWSEQTQYF.

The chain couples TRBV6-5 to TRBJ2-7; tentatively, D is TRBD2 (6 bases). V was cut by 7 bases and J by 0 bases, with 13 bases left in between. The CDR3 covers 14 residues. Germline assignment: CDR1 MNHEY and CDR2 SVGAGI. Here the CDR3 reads CASIGGIDSYEQYF. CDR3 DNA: TGTGCCAGCATAGGAGGGATCGACTCCTACGAGCAGTACTTC.

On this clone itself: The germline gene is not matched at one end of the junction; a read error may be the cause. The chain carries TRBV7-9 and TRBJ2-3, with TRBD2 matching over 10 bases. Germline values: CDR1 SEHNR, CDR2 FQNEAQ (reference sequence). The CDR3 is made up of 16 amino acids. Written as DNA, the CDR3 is TGTGCCAGCAGCGTAGCCCCAGCGGGGGGGCAGAATACGCAGTATTTT. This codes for CASSVAPAGGQNTQYF.

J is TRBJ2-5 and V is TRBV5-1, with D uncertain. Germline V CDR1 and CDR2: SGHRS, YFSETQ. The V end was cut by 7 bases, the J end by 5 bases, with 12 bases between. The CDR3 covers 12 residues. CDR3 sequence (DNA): TGCGCCAGCGTGACCATCGGGGAGACCCAGTACTTC. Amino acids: CASVTIGETQYF.

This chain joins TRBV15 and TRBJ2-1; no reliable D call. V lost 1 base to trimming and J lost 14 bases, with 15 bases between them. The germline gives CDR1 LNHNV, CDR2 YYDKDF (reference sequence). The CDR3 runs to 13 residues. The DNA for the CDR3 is TGTGCCACCAGCAGAGGGGCTGGGGAAACCGAGTTCTTC. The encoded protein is CATSRGAGETEFF. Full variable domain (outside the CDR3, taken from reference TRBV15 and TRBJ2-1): DAMVIQNPRYQVTQFGKPVTLSCSQTLNHNVMYWYQQKSSQAPKLLFHYYDKDFNNEADTPDNFQSRRPNTSFCFLDIRSPGLGDTAMYLCATSRGAGETEFFGPGTRLTVL.

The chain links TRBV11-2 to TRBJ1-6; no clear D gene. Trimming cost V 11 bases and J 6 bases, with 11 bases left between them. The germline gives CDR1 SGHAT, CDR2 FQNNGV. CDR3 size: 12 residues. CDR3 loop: CASRGGNSPLHF. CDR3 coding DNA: TGTGCCTCTCGTGGAGGTAATTCACCCCTCCACTTT.

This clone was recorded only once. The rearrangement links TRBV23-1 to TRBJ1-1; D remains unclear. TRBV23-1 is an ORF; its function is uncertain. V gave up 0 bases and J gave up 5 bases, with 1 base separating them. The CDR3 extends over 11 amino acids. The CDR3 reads CASSQSTEAFF. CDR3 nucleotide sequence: TGCGCCAGCAGTCAATCAACTGAAGCTTTCTTT.

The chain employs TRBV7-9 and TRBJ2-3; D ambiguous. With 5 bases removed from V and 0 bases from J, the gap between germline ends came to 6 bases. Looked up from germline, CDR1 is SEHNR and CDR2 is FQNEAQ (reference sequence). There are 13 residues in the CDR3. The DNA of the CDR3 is TGTGCCAGCAGCATATCTAGCACAGATACGCAGTATTTT. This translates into CASSISSTDTQYF.

CDR3 coding DNA: TGTGCCAGCAGGCCTAGCGGGAGGGATGAGCAGTTCTTC. Translated, it gives CASRPSGRDEQFF. The rearrangement uses TRBV9 and TRBJ2-1; 12 positions match TRBD2. V was pared by 5 bases and J by 8 bases, with 2 bases of the junction left unmatched. The CDR3 runs 13 residues. Per the germline V gene, CDR1 is SGDLS and CDR2 is YYNGEE.

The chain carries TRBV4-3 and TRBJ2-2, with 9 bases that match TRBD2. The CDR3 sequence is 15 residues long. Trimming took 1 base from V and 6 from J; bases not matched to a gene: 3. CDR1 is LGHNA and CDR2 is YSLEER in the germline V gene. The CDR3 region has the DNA TGCGCCAGCAGCCAAGTAGCGGGAGTGGCCGGGGAGCTGTTTTTT. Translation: CASSQVAGVAGELFF.

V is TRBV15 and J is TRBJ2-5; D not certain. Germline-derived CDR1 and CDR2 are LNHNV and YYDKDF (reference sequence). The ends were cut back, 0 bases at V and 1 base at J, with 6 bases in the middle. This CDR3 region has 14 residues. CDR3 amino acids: CATSRDRVQETQYF. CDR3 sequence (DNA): TGTGCCACCAGCAGAGATAGGGTCCAAGAGACCCAGTACTTC.

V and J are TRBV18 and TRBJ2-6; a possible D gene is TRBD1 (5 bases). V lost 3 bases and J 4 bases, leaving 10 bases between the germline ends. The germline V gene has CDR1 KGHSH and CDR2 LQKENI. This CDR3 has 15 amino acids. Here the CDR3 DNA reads TGTGCCAGCTCACCCTCTGGGGCCGGGGCCAACGTCCTGACTTTC. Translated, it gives CASSPSGAGANVLTF.

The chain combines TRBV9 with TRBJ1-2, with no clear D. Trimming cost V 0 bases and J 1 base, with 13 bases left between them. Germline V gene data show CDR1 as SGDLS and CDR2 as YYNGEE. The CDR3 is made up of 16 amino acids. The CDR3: CASSVDPNPVNYGYTF. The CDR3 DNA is TGTGCCAGCAGCGTAGACCCAAACCCCGTTAACTATGGCTACACCTTC.

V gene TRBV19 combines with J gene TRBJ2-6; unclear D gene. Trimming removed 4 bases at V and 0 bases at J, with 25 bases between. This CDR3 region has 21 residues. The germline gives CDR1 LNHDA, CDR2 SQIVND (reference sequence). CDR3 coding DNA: TGTGCCAGTAGTAGAAGACCCCAAAACCCGGACGCTTTCTCTGGGGCCAACGTCCTGACTTTC. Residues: CASSRRPQNPDAFSGANVLTF.

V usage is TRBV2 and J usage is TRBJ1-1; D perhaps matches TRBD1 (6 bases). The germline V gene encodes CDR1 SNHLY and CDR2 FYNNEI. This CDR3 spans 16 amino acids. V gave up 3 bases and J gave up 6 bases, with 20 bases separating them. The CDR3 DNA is TGTGCCAGCAGTGATGAATTGAGGGGGGGAAATTCTGAAGCTTTCTTT. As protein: CASSDELRGGNSEAFF.

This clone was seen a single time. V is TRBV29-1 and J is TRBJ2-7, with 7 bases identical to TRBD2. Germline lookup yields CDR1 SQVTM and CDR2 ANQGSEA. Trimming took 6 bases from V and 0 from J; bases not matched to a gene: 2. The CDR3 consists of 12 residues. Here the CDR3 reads CSVRGSSYEQYF. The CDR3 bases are TGCAGCGTGCGGGGGAGCTCCTACGAGCAGTACTTC.

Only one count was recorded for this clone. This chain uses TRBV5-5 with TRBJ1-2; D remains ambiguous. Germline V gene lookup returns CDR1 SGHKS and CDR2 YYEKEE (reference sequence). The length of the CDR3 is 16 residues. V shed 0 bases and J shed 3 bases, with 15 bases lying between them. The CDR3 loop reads CASSLEGWGIHYGYTF. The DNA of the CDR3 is TGTGCCAGCAGCTTGGAGGGTTGGGGTATTCACTATGGCTACACCTTC.

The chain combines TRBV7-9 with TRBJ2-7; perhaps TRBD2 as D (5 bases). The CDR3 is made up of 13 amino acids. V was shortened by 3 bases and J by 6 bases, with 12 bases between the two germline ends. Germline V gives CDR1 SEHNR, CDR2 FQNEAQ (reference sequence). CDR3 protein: CASSLTTVSEQYF. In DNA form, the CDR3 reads TGTGCCAGCAGCTTGACTACAGTTTCCGAGCAGTACTTC.

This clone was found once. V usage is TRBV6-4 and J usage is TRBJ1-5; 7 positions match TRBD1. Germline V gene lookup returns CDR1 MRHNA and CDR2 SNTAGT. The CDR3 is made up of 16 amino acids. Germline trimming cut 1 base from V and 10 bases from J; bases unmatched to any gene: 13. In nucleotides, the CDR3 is TGTGCCAGCAGTGACTGGTACAGGACAGGACTTGGTCCCCAGCATTTT. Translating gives CASSDWYRTGLGPQHF.

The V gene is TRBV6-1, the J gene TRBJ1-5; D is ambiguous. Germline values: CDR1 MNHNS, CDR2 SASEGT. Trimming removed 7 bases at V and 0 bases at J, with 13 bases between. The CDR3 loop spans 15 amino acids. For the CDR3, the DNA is TGTGCCAGCATAGCAACTCATTATAGCAATCAGCCCCAGCATTTT. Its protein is CASIATHYSNQPQHF.